This entry lists 18 T cell receptor beta chains sequenced from one sample in a study of beta chain features in type 1 diabetes. TCRB transcripts that were expressed got sequenced, as all of the isolated RNA had been reverse transcribed. Some clones are missing from TCRdb's copy, which holds only in-frame ones; the method was immunoSEQ multiplex PCR. The sample contains under 450,000 clones, about 15% of which appear only once. Sequences were obtained from naive CD4+ T cells from blood. The receptors derive from a man aged 30 to 45 in good health.

The V call is TRBV4-3, the J call TRBJ2-7; D gene ambiguous. Looked up from germline, CDR1 is LGHNA and CDR2 is YSLEER. The V and J ends lost 7 bases and 4 bases respectively, with 2 bases between them. The CDR3 has 9 residues. This CDR3 reads CASKYEQYV. In DNA form, the CDR3 reads TGCGCCAGCAAGTACGAGCAGTACGTC.

V is TRBV14 and J is TRBJ2-3, with D perhaps given as TRBD1 or TRBD2 (6 bases each). CDR1 is SGHDN, CDR2 FVKESK, per germline. This CDR3 comprises 14 residues. With 7 bases removed from V and 1 base from J, the gap between germline ends came to 12 bases. The CDR3 DNA follows: TGTGCCAGCACCCTCGGGGGCGGCACAGATACGCAGTATTTT. This codes for CASTLGGGTDTQYF. The full variable domain, with the rest looked up from reference TRBV14 and TRBJ2-3, is EAGVTQFPSHSVIEKGQTVTLRCDPISGHDNLYWYRRVMGKEIKFLLHFVKESKQDESGMPNNRFLAERTGGTYSTLKVQPAELEDSGVYFCASTLGGGTDTQYFGPGTRLTVL.

This clone was observed a few times. This chain links TRBV5-4 with TRBJ2-3; no definite D call. The CDR3 covers 14 residues. Trimming took off 1 base at V and 6 bases at J, with 12 bases between the two ends. Germline CDR1 and CDR2: SGHNT and YYREEE (reference sequence). The CDR3, as DNA: TGTGCCAGCAGCTTGAAGGGCATGGGGGATACGCAGTATTTT. Its translation is CASSLKGMGDTQYF.

This clone was detected a few times. The V gene is TRBV7-9, the J gene TRBJ1-6; D is unclear. The CDR3 spans 12 residues. The germline V gene encodes CDR1 SEHNR and CDR2 FQNEAQ (reference sequence). Trimming left V 1 base short and J 10 bases short, with 5 bases between. The CDR3 nucleotides read TGTGCCAGCAGCTTAGAGTCCTCACCCCTCCACTTT. As protein: CASSLESSPLHF.

This clone was detected only a few times. V is TRBV5-6 and J is TRBJ2-2; D unresolved. The germline gives CDR1 SGHDT, CDR2 YYEEEE. V was cut by 6 bases and J by 8 bases, with 8 bases left in between. This CDR3 spans 11 amino acids. DNA of the CDR3: TGTGCCAGCACCGAGCAGGGGGAGCTGTTTTTT. Protein: CASTEQGELFF.

The genes are TRBV4-3 and TRBJ2-3, with D uncertain. The CDR3 length is 16 residues. V was cut by 2 bases and J by 0 bases, with 12 bases left in between. The V gene's germline CDR1 is LGHNA and CDR2 YSLEER. This chain's CDR3 is CASSQSTDASTDTQYF. The CDR3 region has the DNA TGCGCCAGCAGCCAATCGACGGACGCTAGCACAGATACGCAGTATTTT.

This rearrangement joins TRBV15 to TRBJ2-5; 13 nucleotides match TRBD2. This CDR3 is 16 amino acids long. CDR1 and CDR2 from the germline V gene are LNHNV and YYDKDF (reference sequence). V lost 1 base and J lost 4; bases outside the gene matches: 3. CDR3 sequence: CATSRGTSGSRETQYF. The CDR3 DNA is TGTGCCACCAGCAGAGGGACTAGCGGGAGTAGAGAGACCCAGTACTTC.

This clone showed up just a few times. The gene calls are TRBV18 and TRBJ2-1; 7 bases agree with TRBD2. The CDR3 length is 14 residues. The junction had 3 bases not matched to a gene; V was cut back by 1 base and J by 6 bases. CDR1 KGHSH and CDR2 LQKENI come from the germline V gene. CDR3 DNA: TGTGCCAGCTCACCACTAGCGGGCCCCAATGAGCAGTTCTTC. The encoded protein is CASSPLAGPNEQFF.

This clone was seen only a few times. The gene calls are TRBV7-8 and TRBJ2-5; 11 bases align to TRBD1. Trimming cost V 5 bases and J 9 bases; bases outside gene matches: 11. The CDR3 consists of 15 residues. The germline CDR1 and CDR2 sequences are SGHVS and FQNEAQ. The CDR3 spells CASSAGTGGEKAQYF. The DNA of the CDR3 is TGTGCCAGCAGCGCGGGGACAGGGGGGGAGAAGGCCCAGTACTTC.

This clone was counted at least ten times. V gene TRBV4-3 combines with J gene TRBJ2-1, with unresolved D. Per germline, CDR1 LGHNA and CDR2 YSLEER. CDR3 length: 15 residues. V dropped 1 base and J dropped 0 bases, with 7 bases sitting between them. The CDR3: CASSQAVSSYNEQFF. The CDR3 region has the DNA TGCGCCAGCAGCCAAGCAGTTAGCTCCTACAATGAGCAGTTCTTC.

This clone was counted a few times. The genes are TRBV4-3 and TRBJ2-1; the D is unclear. Germline values: CDR1 LGHNA, CDR2 YSLEER. Deletions cut 0 bases from V and 9 bases from J, with 12 bases between. The CDR3 is made up of 14 amino acids. The CDR3 nucleotides are TGCGCCAGCAGCCAAGATATGGGGTACGGTGAGCAGTTCTTC. Residues: CASSQDMGYGEQFF.

Details on this clone: Relative to the germline gene, one junction end is altered; a read error may explain this. The V call is TRBV4-3, the J call TRBJ2-1; 10 nucleotides line up with TRBD2. The CDR3 length is 13 residues. The germline CDR1 and CDR2 sequences are LGHNA and YSLEER. CDR3: CASSQDLAGAMVF. CDR3 DNA: TGCGCCAGCAGCCAAGACCTAGCGGGAGCAATGGTCTTC.

V and J are TRBV5-1 and TRBJ2-2; TRBD2 matches at 10 bases. Trimming cost V 0 bases and J 5 bases; bases outside gene matches: 4. CDR3 length: 16 amino acids. Germline V lookup: CDR1 SGHRS, CDR2 YFSETQ. CDR3 protein: CASSLVSSGRTGELFF. In DNA form, the CDR3 reads TGCGCCAGCAGCTTGGTTAGTAGCGGGAGGACCGGGGAGCTGTTTTTT.

V and J are TRBV11-2 and TRBJ2-1; D may correspond to TRBD1 or TRBD2 (6 bases each). The germline V gene has CDR1 SGHAT and CDR2 FQNNGV. The V end lost 0 bases, the J end lost 5 bases, and 17 bases lay between the germline ends. The CDR3 has 17 residues. CDR3 loop: CASSLERPGAPHNEQFF. DNA of the CDR3: TGTGCCAGCAGCTTAGAACGTCCGGGGGCGCCCCACAATGAGCAGTTCTTC.

The chain joins TRBV9 to TRBJ1-1; perhaps TRBD1 as D (5 bases). Germline assignment: CDR1 SGDLS and CDR2 YYNGEE. The CDR3 runs 14 residues. Trimming pared 2 bases from V and 0 bases from J, leaving 8 bases between. CDR3 sequence reads: CASSVSGLNTEAFF. DNA for the CDR3: TGTGCCAGCAGCGTCTCAGGGCTGAACACTGAAGCTTTCTTT.

The gene calls are TRBV19 and TRBJ1-1, with D hard to call. Germline V gene lookup returns CDR1 LNHDA and CDR2 SQIVND (reference sequence). V dropped 5 bases and J dropped 12 bases, with 19 bases sitting between them. The length of the CDR3 is 13 residues. CDR3 protein: CASSPLRPGLTFF. CDR3 coding DNA: TGTGCCAGTAGTCCCCTCAGACCTGGCTTGACTTTCTTT.

The CDR3 DNA is TGTGCCAGCTCACCTTCCGGACAGGGAAGGTACGAGCAGTACGTC. Translating gives CASSPSGQGRYEQYV. This chain connects TRBV18 to TRBJ2-7; 8 positions agree with TRBD1. Germline V gene data show CDR1 as KGHSH and CDR2 as LQKENI. CDR3 size: 15 residues. With 3 bases clipped from V and 4 bases from J, the junction kept 8 bases outside the gene matches.

Only a few counts were recorded for this clone. The genes are TRBV25-1 and TRBJ1-1; possibly TRBD1 for D (6 bases). The germline V and J ends were trimmed by 5 bases and 10 bases, with 17 bases remaining between them. Germline V gives CDR1 MGHDK, CDR2 SYGVNS. CDR3 length: 13 amino acids. The CDR3 DNA sequence: TGTGCCAGCAGTCCCCTAGGGGGAACTTCAGCTTTCTTT. Its translation is CASSPLGGTSAFF. The entire variable domain, with the rest obtained from reference TRBV25-1 and TRBJ1-1, is as follows: EADIYQTPRYLVIGTGKKITLECSQTMGHDKMYWYQQDPGMELHLIHYSYGVNSTEKGDLSSESTVSRIRTEHFPLTLESARPSHTSQYLCASSPLGGTSAFFGQGTRLTVV.